What follows describes a single T cell receptor beta chain. Its antigen is unidentified. The data were obtained in a study of T-cell memory formation after mild COVID-19. Looking at the study overall: The TCR clusters were mostly specific to one donor.

The study, taken as a whole, reports: Certain responding clones were present in pre-infection memory, suggesting participation of cross-reactive memory. In second-wave clones peaking day 37, SARS-CoV-2 specificity remained unconfirmed.

From the 5' RACE reads, TCRdb called clonotypes with MiXCR, one entry per CDR3 protein. The table includes about 320,000 distinct CDR3 sequences, roughly an eighth detected once. The V gene end was trimmed by 2 bases and the J gene end by 2 bases; junction bases not matched to a gene: 6. Germline V gene data show CDR1 as MNHEY and CDR2 as SVGEGT. The length of the CDR3 is 17 residues. The chain combines TRBV6-2 or TRBV6-3 with TRBJ2-7; TRBD2 matches at 13 bases. Sequences were obtained from PBMCs or a T cell subset sorted from them (not recorded which). This sequence was found in a man in his late teens or twenties who had mild COVID-19 (a few samples of this study predate the infection). Cell type and time point are not known. CDR3 residues: CASSYPGLAGVPYEQYF. DNA for the CDR3: TGTGCCAGCAGTTACCCAGGACTAGCGGGGGTGCCCTACGAGCAGTACTTC.